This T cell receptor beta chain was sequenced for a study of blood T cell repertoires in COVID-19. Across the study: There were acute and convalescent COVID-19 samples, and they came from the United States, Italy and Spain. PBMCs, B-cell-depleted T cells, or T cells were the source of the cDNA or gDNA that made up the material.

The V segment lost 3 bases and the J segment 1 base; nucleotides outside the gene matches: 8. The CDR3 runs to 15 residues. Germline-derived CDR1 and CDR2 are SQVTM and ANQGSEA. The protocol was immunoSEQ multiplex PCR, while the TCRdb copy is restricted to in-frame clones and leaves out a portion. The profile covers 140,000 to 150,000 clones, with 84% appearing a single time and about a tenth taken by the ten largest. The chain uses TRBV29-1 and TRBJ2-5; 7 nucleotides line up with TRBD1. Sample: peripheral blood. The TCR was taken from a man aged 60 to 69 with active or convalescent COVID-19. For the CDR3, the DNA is TGCAGCGTTGAGTGGCGCCGGGACAGCCAAGAGACCCAGTACTTC. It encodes CSVEWRRDSQETQYF.